Sequencing of this T cell receptor beta chain was carried out in a study of blood T cell repertoires in COVID-19. Whole-study context: From the United States, Italy and Spain came samples of acute and convalescent COVID-19.

This CDR3 is built from 15 residues. Per germline, CDR1 LGHDT and CDR2 YNNKEL (reference sequence). V was pared by 4 bases and J by 3 bases, with 5 bases of the junction left unmatched. Profiled with immunoSEQ multiplex PCR; TCRdb holds only in-frame clones, not every one. The sample yields over 200,000 clones, about nine tenths seen once. The origin of this receptor is a man in his thirties or forties who had recovered from COVID-19. The chain links TRBV3-1 (or the pseudogene TRBV3-2) to TRBJ1-1; TRBD1 agrees at 10 bases. Sequencing input: peripheral blood. DNA of the CDR3: TGTGCCAGCAGCCCCCGGACAGGGGGGCACACTGAAGCTTTCTTT. Translating it yields CASSPRTGGHTEAFF.